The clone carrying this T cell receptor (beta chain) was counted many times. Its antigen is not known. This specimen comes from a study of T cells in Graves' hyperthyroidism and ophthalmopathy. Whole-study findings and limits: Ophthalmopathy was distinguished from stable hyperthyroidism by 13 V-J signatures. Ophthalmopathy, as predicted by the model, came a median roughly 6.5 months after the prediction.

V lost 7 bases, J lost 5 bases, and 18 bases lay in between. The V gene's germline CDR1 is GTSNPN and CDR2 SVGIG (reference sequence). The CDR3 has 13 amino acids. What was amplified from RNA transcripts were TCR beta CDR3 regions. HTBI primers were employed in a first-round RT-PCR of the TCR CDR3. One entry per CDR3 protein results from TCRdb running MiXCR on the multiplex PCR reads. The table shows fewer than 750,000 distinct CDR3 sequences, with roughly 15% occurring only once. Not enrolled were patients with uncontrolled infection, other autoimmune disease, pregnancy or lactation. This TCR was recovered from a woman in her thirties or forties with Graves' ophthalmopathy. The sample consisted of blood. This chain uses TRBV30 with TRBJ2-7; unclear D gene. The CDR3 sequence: CALTESQRNEQYF. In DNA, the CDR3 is TGTGCCTTAACAGAGTCCCAGAGGAACGAGCAGTACTTC.